Shown below are 14 T cell receptor beta chains from a single sample sequenced in a study of T cells after yellow fever vaccination. TCRdb re-called the 5' RACE reads with MiXCR, one entry per CDR3 protein. The data show approximately 450,000 distinct CDR3 sequences, roughly 20% seen once. Sequenced here: PBMCs, sampled before the yellow fever booster vaccination. The receptors were sampled from a man in his late teens or twenties who received the YFV17D yellow fever vaccine.

The rearrangement links TRBV20-1 to TRBJ2-1; 10 bases agree with TRBD2. V was pared by 5 bases and J by 10 bases, with 14 bases of the junction left unmatched. This CDR3 spans 15 amino acids. Looked up from germline, CDR1 is DFQATT and CDR2 is SNEGSKA (reference sequence). The CDR3 DNA follows: TGCAGTGCTCCGCGGGGGAGCGGGGGGGCACGGGAGCAGTTCTTC. It codes for CSAPRGSGGAREQFF.

The rearrangement joins TRBV7-3 to TRBJ2-3, with TRBD2 matching over 11 bases. The V and J ends lost 4 bases and 0 bases, in that order; junction bases with no gene match: 9. This CDR3 contains 18 residues. Germline V gives CDR1 SGHTA, CDR2 FQGTGA. CDR3 protein: CASSSLAGGPSSTDTQYF. Here the CDR3 DNA reads TGTGCCAGCAGCTCTCTAGCGGGGGGACCGTCTAGCACAGATACGCAGTATTTT.

The chain has TRBV5-1 and TRBJ2-5, with 7 bases fitting TRBD2. This CDR3 region has 15 residues. Germline-derived CDR1 and CDR2 are SGHRS and YFSETQ. The J segment lost 2 bases and the V segment lost 7 bases, leaving 11 bases of the junction unmatched. CDR3 amino acids: CASRVGGLRQETQYF. CDR3 sequence (DNA): TGCGCCAGCCGCGTCGGGGGACTAAGACAAGAGACCCAGTACTTC.

The V and J genes are TRBV14 and TRBJ2-3; TRBD2 matches at 10 bases. The CDR3 runs 18 residues. Germline V CDR1 and CDR2: SGHDN, FVKESK. The junction had 15 bases not matched to a gene; V was cut back by 9 bases and J by 0 bases. Here the CDR3 DNA reads TGTGCCAGTAAAACTAGCGGGGCCGGATCGTTAAGCACAGATACGCAGTATTTT. Translated: CASKTSGAGSLSTDTQYF.

The chain couples TRBV4-2 to TRBJ2-7, with D maybe TRBD1 (6 bases). The CDR3 covers 15 residues. V dropped 4 bases and J dropped 3 bases, with 16 bases sitting between them. Germline V gene lookup returns CDR1 LGHNA and CDR2 YNFKEQ. CDR3 in amino acids: CASSPGARANYEQYF. DNA of the CDR3: TGTGCCAGCAGCCCAGGGGCCAGGGCTAACTACGAGCAGTACTTC.

The chain carries TRBV3-1 and TRBJ2-5, with 9 bases aligning to TRBD1. The ends lost 0 bases at V and 5 bases at J; junction bases unmatched: 7. The CDR3 is 16 amino acids. The germline gives CDR1 LGHDT, CDR2 YNNKEL (reference sequence). In nucleotides, the CDR3 is TGTGCCAGCAGCCAAGATCTCGGGACAGGGTGGGAGACCCAGTACTTC. Its translation is CASSQDLGTGWETQYF.

This clonotype was seen more than once but under ten times. CDR3 region: CSANRGLRETQYF. CDR3 nucleotide sequence: TGCAGTGCAAATAGGGGGCTGCGAGAGACCCAGTACTTC. The V and J genes are TRBV20-1 and TRBJ2-5; TRBD1 matches 7 bases. This CDR3 region has 13 residues. Germline trimming cut 6 bases from V and 4 bases from J; bases unmatched to any gene: 8. Germline V gene lookup returns CDR1 DFQATT and CDR2 SNEGSKA (reference sequence).

This clonotype occurred a few times. The CDR3 loop is CASSESSGGQLDTQYF. The CDR3 DNA reads TGTGCCAGCAGTGAGTCTAGCGGGGGCCAACTTGATACGCAGTATTTT. The chain links TRBV6-4 to TRBJ2-3, with 10 nucleotides matching TRBD2. Germline assignment: CDR1 MRHNA and CDR2 SNTAGT. The CDR3 contains 16 residues. Trimming cost V 3 bases and J 6 bases; bases outside gene matches: 9.

There are a few counts of this clonotype. This chain joins TRBV12-3 or TRBV12-4 and TRBJ1-3; a weak D match, TRBD1 (6 bases). This CDR3 spans 18 amino acids. The V and J ends lost 6 bases and 0 bases respectively, with 21 bases between them. The CDR3 region is CASREVRAGVFSGNTIYF. The CDR3 region has the DNA TGTGCCAGCAGGGAGGTTCGTGCAGGGGTTTTCTCTGGAAACACCATATATTTT.

The CDR3 nucleotides read TGTGCCAGCTCACCAGACAGGACCAACACTGAAGCTTTCTTT. This sequence encodes CASSPDRTNTEAFF. The chain is built from TRBV18 and TRBJ1-1; a possible D gene is TRBD1 (6 bases). The CDR3 is 14 residues long. Trimming pared 2 bases from V and 2 bases from J, leaving 9 bases between. Germline CDR1 is KGHSH and CDR2 is LQKENI.

This clonotype occurred a few times. V and J are TRBV7-9 and TRBJ2-3, with D uncertain. Deletions cut 5 bases from V and 4 bases from J, with 19 bases between. Germline V lookup: CDR1 SEHNR, CDR2 FQNEAQ (reference sequence). The CDR3 consists of 16 residues. The CDR3 DNA reads TGTGCCAGCAGCCCCCAGGCGAGATCTACGTCAGATACGCAGTATTTT. It yields the protein CASSPQARSTSDTQYF.

Comment on this clonotype: Because it lacks the conserved phenylalanine or tryptophan at the end, this CDR3 is likely a read error. The chain joins TRBV6-5 to TRBJ2-2, with a tentative D call TRBD1 (6 bases). CDR1 is MNHEY and CDR2 is SVGAGI in the germline V gene. The CDR3 has 15 amino acids. The ends were cut back, 0 bases at V and 6 bases at J, with 11 bases in the middle. The CDR3 bases are TGTGCCAGCAGTTACTCTTACCAGGGGCCCGGGGAGCTGTTTTCT. As protein: CASSYSYQGPGELFS.

This clonotype was counted a few times. The V gene is TRBV10-3, the J gene TRBJ2-6, with 7 positions matching TRBD2. CDR1 and CDR2 from the germline V gene are ENHRY and SYGVKD. Germline trimming cut 3 bases from V and 2 bases from J; bases unmatched to any gene: 7. The CDR3 contains 17 residues. This chain's CDR3 is CAISEREVGPGANVLTF. The CDR3 DNA is TGTGCCATCAGTGAACGGGAGGTAGGACCTGGGGCCAACGTCCTGACTTTC.

This clonotype showed up just a few times. The chain links TRBV6-2 or TRBV6-3 to TRBJ1-1; 8 nucleotides align to TRBD1. The CDR3 sequence is 15 residues long. Germline V gives CDR1 MNHEY, CDR2 SVGEGT. With V trimmed by 2 bases and J by 4 bases, 6 bases remained unmatched. CDR3 loop: CASSYPQGAGTEAFF. The CDR3 coding sequence is TGTGCCAGCAGTTACCCTCAGGGGGCCGGCACTGAAGCTTTCTTT.